The subject of this entry is one T cell receptor beta chain. This sample is part of a study of T cells after yellow fever vaccination. MiXCR, run by TCRdb on the 5' RACE reads, gives a single entry per CDR3 protein. Among 150,000 to 200,000 distinct CDR3 sequences listed, approximately 11% were seen once. Per the germline V gene, CDR1 is SGDLS and CDR2 is YYNGEE. The germline V and J ends were trimmed by 3 bases and 2 bases, with 6 bases remaining between them. The CDR3 runs 12 residues. This TCR was recovered from a man between 18 and 35 years old who received the YFV17D yellow fever vaccine. This chain links TRBV9 with TRBJ2-7; D is uncertain. The sequencing here drew on CD8+ T cells sorted from PBMCs, taken 15 days after the yellow fever booster vaccination. Here the CDR3 reads CASSGPTYEQYF. The CDR3 DNA follows: TGTGCCAGCAGCGGGCCGACCTACGAGCAGTACTTC.